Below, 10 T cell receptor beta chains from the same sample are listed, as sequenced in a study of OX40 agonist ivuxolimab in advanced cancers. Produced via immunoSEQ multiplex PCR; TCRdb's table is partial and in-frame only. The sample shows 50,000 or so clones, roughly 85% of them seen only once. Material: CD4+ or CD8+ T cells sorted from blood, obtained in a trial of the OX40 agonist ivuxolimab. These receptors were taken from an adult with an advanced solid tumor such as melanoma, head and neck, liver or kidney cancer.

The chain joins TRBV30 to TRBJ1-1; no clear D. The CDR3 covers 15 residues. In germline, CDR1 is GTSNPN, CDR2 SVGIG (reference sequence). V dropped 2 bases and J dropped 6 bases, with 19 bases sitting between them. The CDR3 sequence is CAWSWSGGSRSEAFF. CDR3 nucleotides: TGTGCCTGGAGTTGGTCGGGAGGGTCGAGGTCTGAAGCTTTCTTT.

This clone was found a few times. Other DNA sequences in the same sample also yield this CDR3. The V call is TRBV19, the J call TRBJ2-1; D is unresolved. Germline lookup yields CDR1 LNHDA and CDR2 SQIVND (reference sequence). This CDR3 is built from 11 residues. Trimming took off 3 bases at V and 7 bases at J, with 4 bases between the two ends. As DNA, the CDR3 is TGTGCCAGTAGTATTGGAAATGAGCAGTTCTTC. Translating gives CASSIGNEQFF.

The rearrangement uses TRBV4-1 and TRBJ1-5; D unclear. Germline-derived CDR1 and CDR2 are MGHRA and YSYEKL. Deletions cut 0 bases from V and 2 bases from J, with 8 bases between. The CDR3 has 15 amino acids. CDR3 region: CASSQDRAGNQPQHF. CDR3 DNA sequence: TGCGCCAGCAGCCAAGATAGGGCGGGCAATCAGCCCCAGCATTTT.

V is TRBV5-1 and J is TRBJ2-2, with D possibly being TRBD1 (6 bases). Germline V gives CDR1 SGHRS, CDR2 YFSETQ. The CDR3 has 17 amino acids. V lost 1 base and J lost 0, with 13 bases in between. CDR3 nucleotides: TGCGCCAGCAGCTTGACCGGGACAACTACGAACACCGGGGAGCTGTTTTTT. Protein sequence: CASSLTGTTTNTGELFF. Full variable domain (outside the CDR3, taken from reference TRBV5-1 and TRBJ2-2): KAGVTQTPRYLIKTRGQQVTLSCSPISGHRSVSWYQQTPGQGLQFLFEYFSETQRNKGNFPGRFSGRQFSNSRSEMNVSTLELGDSALYLCASSLTGTTTNTGELFFGEGSRLTVL.

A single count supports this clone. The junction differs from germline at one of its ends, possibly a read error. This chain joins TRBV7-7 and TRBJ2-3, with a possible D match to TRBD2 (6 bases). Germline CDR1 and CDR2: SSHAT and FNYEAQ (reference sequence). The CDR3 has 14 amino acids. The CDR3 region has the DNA TGTGCTAGCAGCCCACAGCGGGGCACAGATACGCAGTATTTT. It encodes CASSPQRGTDTQYF.

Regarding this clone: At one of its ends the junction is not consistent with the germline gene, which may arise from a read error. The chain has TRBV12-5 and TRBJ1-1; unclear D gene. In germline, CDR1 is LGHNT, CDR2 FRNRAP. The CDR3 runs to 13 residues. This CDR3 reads CASGLDVVGEAFF. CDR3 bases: TGTGCTAGTGGGTTGGACGTGGTGGGTGAAGCTTTCTTT. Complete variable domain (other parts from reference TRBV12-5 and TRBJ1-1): DARVTQTPRHKVTEMGQEVTMRCQPILGHNTVFWYRQTMMQGLELLAYFRNRAPLDDSGMPKDRFSAEMPDATLATLKIQPSEPRDSAVYFCASGLDVVGEAFFGQGTRLTVV.

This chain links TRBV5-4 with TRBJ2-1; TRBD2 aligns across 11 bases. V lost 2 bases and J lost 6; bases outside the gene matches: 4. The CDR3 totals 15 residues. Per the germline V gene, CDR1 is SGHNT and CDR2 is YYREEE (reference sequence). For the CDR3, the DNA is TGTGCCAGCAGCTTTACTAGCGGGAGAATCAATGAGCAGTTCTTC. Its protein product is CASSFTSGRINEQFF.

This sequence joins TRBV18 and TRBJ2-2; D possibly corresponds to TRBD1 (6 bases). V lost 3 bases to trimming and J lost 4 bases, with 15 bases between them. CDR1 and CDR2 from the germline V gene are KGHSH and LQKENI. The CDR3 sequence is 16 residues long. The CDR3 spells CASSPHRDQATGELFF. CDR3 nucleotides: TGTGCCAGCTCACCCCACAGGGATCAGGCCACCGGGGAGCTGTTTTTT.

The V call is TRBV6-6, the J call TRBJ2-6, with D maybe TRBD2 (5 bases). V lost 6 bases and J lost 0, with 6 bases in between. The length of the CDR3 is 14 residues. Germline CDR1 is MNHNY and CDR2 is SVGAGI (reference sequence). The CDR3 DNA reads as TGTGCCAGCAGAGGGAGCTCTGGGGCCAACGTCCTGACTTTC. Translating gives CASRGSSGANVLTF.

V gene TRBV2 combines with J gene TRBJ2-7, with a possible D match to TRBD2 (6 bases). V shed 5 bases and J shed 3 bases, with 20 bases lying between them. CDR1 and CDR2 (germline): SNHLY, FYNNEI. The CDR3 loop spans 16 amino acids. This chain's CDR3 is CASSPSGSDPDYEQYF. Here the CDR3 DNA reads TGTGCCAGCAGTCCTTCCGGGAGCGACCCTGACTACGAGCAGTACTTC.